The rows below give T cell receptor beta chains drawn from one sample of a study of Tregs in tolerant kidney transplant recipients. Assay used: immunoSEQ multiplex PCR; TCRdb lists only in-frame clones, some missing. The repertoire has 15,000 to 17,000 clones, nearly 55% of them found once; the top ten carry 3% to 3.5%. Their antigens remain unidentified. This specimen was CD4+ T cells from blood cultured with allogeneic cells, taken before the transplant. The receptors derive from a human patient who received a combined kidney and bone marrow transplant. Both conserved end residues are part of each CDR3. D genes are given only for firm matches. Size is stated for part of the rows, as once, few or many counts, or as a class when the clone is expanded.

j_call clone_size v_call d_call cdr3_aa cdr3_nt
TRBJ2-1 - TRBV6-1 TRBD2 CATRLAGARNEQFF TGTGCCACCCGACTAGCGGGAGCGCGGAATGAGCAGTTCTTC
TRBJ1-2 few TRBV4-1 - CASSQVTGNYGYTF TGCGCCAGCAGCCAAGTAACGGGGAACTATGGCTACACCTTC
TRBJ1-5 few TRBV5-1 TRBD1 CASSLTGGDQPQHF TGCGCCAGCAGCTTGACAGGGGGCGATCAGCCCCAGCATTTT
TRBJ2-3 few TRBV11-2 TRBD2 CASSFTRGSSNTQYF TGTGCCAGCAGCTTCACCCGCGGGAGTAGTAATACGCAGTATTTT
TRBJ2-2 medium-sized TRBV21-1 - CASPNGSCAGELFF TGTGCCAGCCCTAACGGGAGTTGCGCCGGGGAGCTGTTTTTT
TRBJ2-3 once TRBV13 - CASSLDSTDTQYF TGTGCCAGCAGCTTGGACAGTACAGATACGCAGTATTTT
TRBJ1-2 - TRBV7-2 TRBD1 CASSFSGGVYGYTF TGTGCCAGCAGCTTCTCAGGGGGCGTTTACGGCTACACCTTC
TRBJ2-7 medium-sized TRBV5-4 - CASSLRGTDYEQYF TGTGCCAGCAGCTTGCGGGGGACCGACTACGAGCAGTACTTC
TRBJ1-6 - TRBV6-1 - CASSESLRYNSPLPF TGTGCCAGCAGTGAAAGTTTACGGTATAATTCCCCCCTCCCCTTT
TRBJ2-5 - TRBV6-1 - CASSERGAGETQYF TGTGCCAGCAGTGAACGGGGGGCTGGGGAGACCCAGTACTTC
TRBJ1-3 - TRBV9 TRBD1 CASSDRGSGNTIYF TGTGCCAGCAGCGACAGGGGATCTGGAAACACCATATATTTT
TRBJ2-4 few TRBV6-7 TRBD2 CASECSGGKNIQYF TGTGCCAGCGAATGCTCGGGGGGAAAAAACATTCAGTACTTC
TRBJ1-1 medium-sized TRBV27 TRBD1 CASSPWTGSTEAFF TGTGCCAGCAGTCCCTGGACAGGGAGCACTGAAGCTTTCTTT
TRBJ1-1 - TRBV7-2 - CASSFVLGGTPWDTEAFF TGTGCCAGCAGCTTCGTGTTGGGAGGGACTCCTTGGGACACTGAAGCTTTCTTT
TRBJ2-2 - TRBV7-3 - CASSSGYIGGELFF TGTGCCAGCAGCTCAGGGTATATTGGCGGGGAGCTGTTTTTT
TRBJ2-5 - TRBV29-1 - CTVRSQETQYF TGCACCGTGCGGAGCCAAGAGACCCAGTACTTC
TRBJ1-2 - TRBV19 - CASSRQDTNYGYTF TGTGCCAGTAGTAGACAGGACACCAACTATGGCTACACCTTC
TRBJ2-4 - TRBV7-3 - CASSLTRTSGSIQYF TGTGCCAGCAGCTTAACCCGGACGTCGGGGAGCATTCAGTACTTC
TRBJ2-1 large TRBV27 TRBD1 CASSLEGGDRVRNEQFF TGTGCCAGCAGTTTAGAAGGAGGGGACAGGGTCCGGAATGAGCAGTTCTTC
TRBJ1-2 few TRBV18 TRBD1 CASSPSRDRGPYGYTF TGTGCCAGCTCACCCAGCCGGGACAGGGGACCCTATGGCTACACCTTC
TRBJ1-4 - TRBV5-1 - CASSRWGTGFSEKLFF TGCGCCAGCAGCCGGTGGGGAACAGGGTTTTCTGAAAAACTGTTTTTT
TRBJ2-3 - TRBV11-3 - CASSRGILDTDTQYF TGTGCCAGCAGCAGAGGGATTCTGGACACAGATACGCAGTATTTT
TRBJ1-1 - TRBV27 - CASSSLRTIRNTEAFF TGTGCCAGCAGTTCCCTGAGGACTATCCGGAACACTGAAGCTTTCTTT
TRBJ2-7 - TRBV7-2 TRBD2 CASSPAVAGGRYEQYF TGTGCCAGCAGCCCTGCGGTAGCGGGGGGGCGTTACGAGCAGTACTTC
TRBJ1-3 few TRBV2 TRBD1 CADRGLSGNTIYF TGTGCCGACAGGGGCCTCTCTGGAAACACCATATATTTT
TRBJ2-5 - TRBV5-1 - CASSPTGTRETQYF TGCGCCAGCAGCCCTACAGGGACGCGGGAGACCCAGTACTTC
TRBJ2-1 - TRBV5-1 TRBD2 CASRASGGHNEQFF TGCGCCAGCAGGGCTAGCGGGGGGCACAATGAGCAGTTCTTC
TRBJ1-2 - TRBV27 - CASRQGFSYGYTF TGTGCCAGCCGCCAGGGTTTCTCCTATGGCTACACCTTC
TRBJ1-2 - TRBV4-1 - CASSQDWGESYGYTF TGCGCCAGCAGCCAAGATTGGGGCGAATCCTATGGCTACACCTTC
TRBJ1-2 - TRBV7-9 TRBD1 CASSLANLQGNYGYTF TGTGCCAGCAGCTTAGCAAATTTACAGGGGAACTATGGCTACACCTTC
TRBJ2-7 - TRBV7-3 TRBD1 CASSPGTGEVAEQYF TGCGCCAGCAGCCCCGGGACAGGGGAAGTTGCCGAGCAGTACTTC
TRBJ2-5 few TRBV11-2 TRBD2 CASSLAAGGRRETQYF TGTGCCAGCAGCTTAGCAGCGGGAGGGAGGCGAGAGACCCAGTACTTC
TRBJ1-5 - TRBV2 - CASSGGRGQPQHF TGTGCCAGCAGCGGAGGGCGGGGCCAGCCCCAGCATTTT
TRBJ1-6 few TRBV18 - CASSLDMLKDSPLHF TGTGCCAGCTCACTGGACATGCTAAAGGATTCACCCCTCCACTTT
TRBJ2-7 few TRBV27 - CASSFSSSYEQYF TGTGCCAGCAGTTTCTCTAGCTCCTACGAGCAGTACTTC
TRBJ2-7 - TRBV6-6 - CASGNTAYEQYF TGTGCCAGCGGAAACACAGCCTACGAGCAGTACTTC
TRBJ1-4 medium-sized TRBV5-5 - CASSLFDPWETTNEKLFF TGTGCCAGCAGCTTGTTTGATCCGTGGGAGACAACTAATGAAAAACTGTTTTTT
TRBJ1-1 few TRBV10-3 - CAISAEMNTEAFF TGTGCCATCAGTGCGGAGATGAACACTGAAGCTTTCTTT
TRBJ1-6 - TRBV2 - CASSVLTGPNSPLHF TGTGCCAGCAGTGTACTTACAGGCCCTAATTCACCCCTCCACTTT
TRBJ2-5 - TRBV7-2 - CASSLRHPSGAQYF TGTGCCAGCAGCTTACGTCACCCTTCGGGGGCCCAGTACTTC
TRBJ2-1 few TRBV6-5 TRBD2 CASSWAGETRNEQFF TGTGCCAGCAGTTGGGCGGGGGAGACCCGCAATGAGCAGTTCTTC
TRBJ2-2 few TRBV7-3 - CASSHSPRGPNTGELFF TGTGCCAGCAGCCATTCCCCCAGGGGTCCGAACACCGGGGAGCTGTTTTTT
TRBJ2-2 few TRBV11-3 - CASSFLRVPGELFF TGTGCCAGCAGCTTTTTGAGGGTTCCCGGGGAGCTGTTTTTT
TRBJ2-7 - TRBV5-4 TRBD1 CASSLAKQGATYEQYF TGTGCCAGCAGCCTAGCAAAACAGGGGGCCACCTACGAGCAGTACTTC
TRBJ1-2 - TRBV28 - CASEGLRTFNYGYTF TGTGCCAGCGAGGGTCTACGTACCTTTAACTATGGCTACACCTTC